Only one count was recorded for the clone carrying this T cell receptor (beta chain). This sample is part of a study of blood T cell repertoires in COVID-19. The method was immunoSEQ multiplex PCR; TCRdb's version includes in-frame clones alone and lacks a portion of them. The sample carries fewer than 250,000 clones, 80% to 90% recorded once. Germline V CDR1 and CDR2: SGDLS, YYNGEE. Trimming took 0 bases from V and 6 from J; bases not matched to a gene: 4. The CDR3 totals 15 residues. Sequencing was done on a sample of PBMCs or T cells enriched from blood (not recorded which). The receptor comes from a young man in a cohort exposed to, infected with or recovered from COVID-19 (not recorded which). J is TRBJ2-1 and V is TRBV9, with TRBD2 matching 9 bases. CDR3 in DNA: TGTGCCAGCAGCGTAGTTGCGGGAGGGCCCAATGAGCAGTTCTTC. Residues: CASSVVAGGPNEQFF.